A selection of T cell receptor beta chains follows, all from one sample in a study of blood T cell repertoires in COVID-19. The method was immunoSEQ multiplex PCR; TCRdb's version includes in-frame clones alone and lacks a portion of them. This sample carries approximately 220,000 clones, about 85% of them seen once, and the ten largest clones take approximately 18%. Material: PBMCs or T cells enriched from blood (not recorded which). These receptor sequences come from a man aged 40-49 years who had recovered from COVID-19. CDR3s include the opening cysteine and the closing phenylalanine or tryptophan. The order of the fields is J gene, D gene, clone size, V gene, CDR3 protein, CDR3 DNA. The D gene is left open where the match is weak. Not every row has a clone size; where given, it reads once, few, many or a size class.

J gene: TRBJ2-3; D gene: TRBD2; clone size: NA; V gene: TRBV5-1; CDR3 protein: CASSSVGLAGVAADTQYF; CDR3 DNA: TGCGCCAGCAGCTCGGTGGGACTAGCGGGAGTGGCAGCAGATACGCAGTATTTT
J gene: TRBJ2-7; D gene: NA; clone size: NA; V gene: TRBV14; CDR3 protein: CASSQGTYYEQYF; CDR3 DNA: TGTGCCAGCAGCCAAGGTACCTACTACGAGCAGTACTTC
J gene: TRBJ2-3; D gene: TRBD2; clone size: NA; V gene: TRBV7-8; CDR3 protein: CASSLAPSGRRTDTQYF; CDR3 DNA: TGTGCCAGCAGCTTAGCGCCTAGCGGGAGGAGGACAGATACGCAGTATTTT
J gene: TRBJ1-5; D gene: TRBD1; clone size: few; V gene: TRBV12-3/TRBV12-4; CDR3 protein: CASGGTANQPQHF; CDR3 DNA: TGTGCCAGCGGCGGGACAGCCAATCAGCCCCAGCATTTT
J gene: TRBJ1-2; D gene: NA; clone size: NA; V gene: TRBV3-1/TRBV3-2; CDR3 protein: CASSQGLPRDYGYTF; CDR3 DNA: TGTGCCAGCAGCCAAGGACTGCCGAGGGACTATGGCTACACCTTC
J gene: TRBJ2-1; D gene: NA; clone size: NA; V gene: TRBV20-1; CDR3 protein: CSAGDNEQFF; CDR3 DNA: TGCAGTGCCGGGGACAATGAGCAGTTCTTC
J gene: TRBJ2-2; D gene: NA; clone size: NA; V gene: TRBV4-1; CDR3 protein: CASSQGPSLNTGELFF; CDR3 DNA: TGCGCCAGCAGCCAAGGGCCCAGTCTGAACACCGGGGAGCTGTTTTTT
J gene: TRBJ2-6; D gene: NA; clone size: NA; V gene: TRBV2; CDR3 protein: CASSFYSGANVLTF; CDR3 DNA: TGTGCCAGCAGTTTTTACTCTGGGGCCAACGTCCTGACTTTC
J gene: TRBJ2-5; D gene: NA; clone size: NA; V gene: TRBV1; CDR3 protein: CTSSYITRTSGKETQYF; CDR3 DNA: TGCACCAGCAGCTACATAACCAGGACTAGCGGGAAAGAGACCCAGTACTTC
J gene: TRBJ1-1; D gene: TRBD1; clone size: NA; V gene: TRBV4-2; CDR3 protein: CASSPGTGTEAFF; CDR3 DNA: TGTGCCAGCAGCCCCGGGACAGGCACTGAAGCTTTCTTT
J gene: TRBJ2-7; D gene: TRBD2; clone size: medium-sized; V gene: TRBV25-1; CDR3 protein: CASSAGGGLTEQYF; CDR3 DNA: TGTGCCAGCTCGGCGGGGGGCGGCCTTACCGAGCAGTACTTC
J gene: TRBJ2-5; D gene: TRBD2; clone size: NA; V gene: TRBV9; CDR3 protein: CASSLLAGGIQETQYF; CDR3 DNA: TGTGCCAGCAGCCTACTAGCGGGAGGGATCCAAGAGACCCAGTACTTC
J gene: TRBJ1-5; D gene: NA; clone size: NA; V gene: TRBV7-8; CDR3 protein: CASSLSGGESDQPQHF; CDR3 DNA: TGTGCCAGCAGCTTATCGGGGGGGGAGTCTGATCAGCCCCAGCATTTT
J gene: TRBJ2-5; D gene: TRBD1; clone size: once; V gene: TRBV27; CDR3 protein: CASSLRKTGSETQYF; CDR3 DNA: TGTGCCAGCAGTTTAAGGAAGACAGGGTCAGAGACCCAGTACTTC